This TCR beta chain was found in a study of human T cells and chemical hapten exposure. Time point noted: pre-sensitization, week 0. Specified treatment: therapeutic diphenylcyclopropenone sensitization with weekly scalp DPC. Study observations and caveats: Clustering by CDR3 similarity yielded significantly more large clusters from expanded TCRs than controls.

TCRdb redid the calling of the RACE reads with MiXCR, one entry per CDR3 protein. The table has almost 40,000 distinct CDR3 sequences, 7.6% seen once. Germline V gene data show CDR1 as SGHAT and CDR2 as FQNNGV. With 1 base removed from V and 3 bases from J, the gap between germline ends came to 16 bases. This CDR3 is built from 17 residues. In its sample, this clonotype was seen a few times. Its antigen remains unidentified. The sample in question was whole blood, obtained in connection with sensitization to the hapten diphenylcyclopropenone (DPC). This chain links TRBV11-2 with TRBJ1-3; D is unresolved. This receptor was identified in a woman between 50 and 59 years old with alopecia areata. Some clones in this sample may be carry-over from other donors' samples. The CDR3 sequence is CASSLVGSRLGGNTIYF. CDR3 sequence (DNA): TGTGCCAGCAGCTTAGTCGGGAGTCGGCTGGGTGGAAACACCATATATTTT.